This T cell receptor (beta chain) is drawn from a study of cytomegalovirus exposure and HLA in healthy donors. As for the study in general: The same platform as the approximately 660 first-cohort repertoires was used for the 120 validation repertoires, a later analysis reported.

This CDR3 is built from 13 residues. The trim removed 5 bases at V and 8 bases at J, leaving 7 bases unmatched. Germline V gives CDR1 MNHEY, CDR2 SVGAGI. Only one count was recorded for this clone. Its antigen is not known. The protocol was immunoSEQ multiplex PCR, while the TCRdb copy is restricted to in-frame clones and leaves out a portion. Of 120,000 or so clones in the sample, 89% were seen once. Study outcomes and limitations: While the bulk of TCR sequences proved rare, some public TCRs turned up in many donors.

The V and J genes are TRBV6-5 and TRBJ1-1; 8 bases line up with TRBD1. This TCR was sampled from a woman under 30 in good health and CMV-seronegative. Sequencing was performed on PBMCs. The CDR3 loop reads CASSQLRQGEAFF. CDR3 DNA sequence: TGTGCCAGCAGTCAACTAAGACAGGGGGAAGCTTTCTTT.